This T cell receptor (beta chain) emerged from a study of patients and donors after allogeneic stem cell transplantation. TCRdb ran MiXCR on the RT-PCR reads and lists one entry per CDR3 protein. Counted here are about a million distinct CDR3 sequences, about a sixth occurring once; the ten biggest clones make up roughly 6%. This clonotype was seen ten or more times. V was trimmed by 4 bases and J by 0 bases, leaving 5 bases between them. The V gene's germline CDR1 is SGHRS and CDR2 YFSETQ. The CDR3 length is 13 residues. The sample comprised blood, either unsorted or a sorted T cell fraction (not recorded which). This sequence originates from a human donor who was either an allogeneic HSCT recipient or a stem cell or donor lymphocyte infusion donor (not recorded which). It is not recorded whose cells these are; they may come from a transplant donor. V and J are TRBV5-1 and TRBJ1-5; no reliable D call. The DNA for the CDR3 is TGCGCCAGCAGCGTAAATAGCAATCAGCCCCAGCATTTT. As protein: CASSVNSNQPQHF.